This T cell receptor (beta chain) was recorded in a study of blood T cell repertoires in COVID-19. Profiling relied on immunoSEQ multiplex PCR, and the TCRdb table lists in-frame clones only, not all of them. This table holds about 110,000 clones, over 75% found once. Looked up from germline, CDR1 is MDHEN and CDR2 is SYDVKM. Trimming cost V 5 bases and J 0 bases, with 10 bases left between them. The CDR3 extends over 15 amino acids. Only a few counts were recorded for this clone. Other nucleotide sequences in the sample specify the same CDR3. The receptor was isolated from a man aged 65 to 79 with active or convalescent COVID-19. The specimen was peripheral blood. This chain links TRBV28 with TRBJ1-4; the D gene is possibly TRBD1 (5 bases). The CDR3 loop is CASSTPGATNEKLFF. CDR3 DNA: TGTGCCAGCAGTACCCCGGGGGCAACTAATGAAAAACTGTTTTTT.